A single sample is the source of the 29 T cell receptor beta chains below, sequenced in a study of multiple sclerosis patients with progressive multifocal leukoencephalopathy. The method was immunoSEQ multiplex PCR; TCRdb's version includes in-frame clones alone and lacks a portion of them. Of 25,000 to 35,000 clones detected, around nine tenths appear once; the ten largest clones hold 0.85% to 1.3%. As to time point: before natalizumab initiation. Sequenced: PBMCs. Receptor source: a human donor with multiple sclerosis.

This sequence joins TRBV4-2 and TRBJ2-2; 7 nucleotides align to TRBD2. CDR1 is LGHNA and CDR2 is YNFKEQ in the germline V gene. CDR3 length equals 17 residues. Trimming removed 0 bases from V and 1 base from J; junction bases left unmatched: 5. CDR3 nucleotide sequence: TGTGCCAGCAGCCAAGAAGGAGGCGGGGGGAACACCGGGGAGCTGTTTTTT. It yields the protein CASSQEGGGGNTGELFF.

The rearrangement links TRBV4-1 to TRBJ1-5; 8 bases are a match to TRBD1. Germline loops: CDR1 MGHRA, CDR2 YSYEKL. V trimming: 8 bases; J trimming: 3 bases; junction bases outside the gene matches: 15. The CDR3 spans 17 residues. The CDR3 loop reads CASGRPGQDVFNQPQHF. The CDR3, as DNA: TGCGCCAGCGGAAGACCGGGACAGGATGTTTTCAATCAGCCCCAGCATTTT.

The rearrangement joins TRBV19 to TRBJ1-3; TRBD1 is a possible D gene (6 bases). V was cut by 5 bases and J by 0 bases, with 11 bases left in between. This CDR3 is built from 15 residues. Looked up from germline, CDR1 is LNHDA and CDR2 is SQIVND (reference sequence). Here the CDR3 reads CASSVQGHSGNTIYF. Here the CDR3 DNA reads TGTGCCAGTAGTGTACAGGGTCACTCTGGAAACACCATATATTTT.

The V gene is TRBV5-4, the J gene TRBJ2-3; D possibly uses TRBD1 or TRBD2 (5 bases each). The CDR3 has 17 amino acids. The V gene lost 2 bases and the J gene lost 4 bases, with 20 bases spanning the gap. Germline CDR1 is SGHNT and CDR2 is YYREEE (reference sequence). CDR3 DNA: TGTGCCAGCAGCTTACGTACGGGACGAGCAGTTCCAGATACGCAGTATTTT. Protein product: CASSLRTGRAVPDTQYF.

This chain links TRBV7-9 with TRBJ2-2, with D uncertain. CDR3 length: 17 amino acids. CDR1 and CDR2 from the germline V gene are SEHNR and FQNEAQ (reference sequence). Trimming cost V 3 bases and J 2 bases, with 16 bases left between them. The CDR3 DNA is TGTGCCAGCAGCTTCCCTTCGCGACGAGCAAACACCGGGGAGCTGTTTTTT. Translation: CASSFPSRRANTGELFF.

CDR3 protein: CASSQDRSLGGYTF. CDR3 DNA sequence: TGCGCCAGCAGCCAAGATCGCTCCTTGGGCGGCTACACCTTC. The V gene is TRBV4-3, the J gene TRBJ1-2; D call uncertain. Germline V gives CDR1 LGHNA, CDR2 YSLEER. The CDR3 sequence is 14 residues long. Trimming took off 0 bases at V and 8 bases at J, with 13 bases between the two ends.

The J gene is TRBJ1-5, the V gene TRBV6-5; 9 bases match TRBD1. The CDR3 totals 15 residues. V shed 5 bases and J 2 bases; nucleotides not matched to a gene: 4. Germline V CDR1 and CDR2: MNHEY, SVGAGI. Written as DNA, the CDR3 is TGTGCCAGCAGTAAGGGACAGGGAGGCAATCAGCCCCAGCATTTT. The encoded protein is CASSKGQGGNQPQHF.

CDR3 nucleotide sequence: TGTGCCAGCAGCCCCGGGACAGGGTACCCCCCGCGCTATGGCTACACCTTC. It codes for CASSPGTGYPPRYGYTF. The chain has TRBV6-4 and TRBJ1-2, with 9 bases matching TRBD1. This CDR3 comprises 17 residues. Germline CDR1 is MRHNA and CDR2 is SNTAGT. The ends lost 6 bases at V and 4 bases at J; junction bases unmatched: 15.

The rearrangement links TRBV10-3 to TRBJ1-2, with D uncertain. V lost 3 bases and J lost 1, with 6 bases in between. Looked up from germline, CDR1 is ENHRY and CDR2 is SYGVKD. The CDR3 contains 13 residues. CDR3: CAISDHLNYGYTF. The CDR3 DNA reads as TGTGCCATCAGTGACCACCTTAACTATGGCTACACCTTC.

In DNA form, the CDR3 reads TGTGCCACCAGCAGCGGGACTCCGCGCGAGCAGTACTTC. Its protein product is CATSSGTPREQYF. The V and J genes are TRBV15 and TRBJ2-5, with D perhaps TRBD2 (6 bases). The J call may not be correct, given that the DNA end is closer to TRBJ2-7. This CDR3 is 13 amino acids long. Germline lookup yields CDR1 LNHNV and CDR2 YYDKDF (reference sequence).

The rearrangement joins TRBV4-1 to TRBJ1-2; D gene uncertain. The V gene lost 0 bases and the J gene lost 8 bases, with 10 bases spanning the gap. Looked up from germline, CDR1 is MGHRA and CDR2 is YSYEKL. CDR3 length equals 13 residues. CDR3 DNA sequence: TGCGCCAGCAGCCAAGAACCCCTGGACGGCTACACCTTC. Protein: CASSQEPLDGYTF.

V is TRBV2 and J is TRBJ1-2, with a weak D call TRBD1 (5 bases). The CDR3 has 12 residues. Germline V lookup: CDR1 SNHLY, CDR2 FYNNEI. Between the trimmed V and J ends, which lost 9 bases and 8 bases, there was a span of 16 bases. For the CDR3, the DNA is TGTGCCAGTACCCGGGACGCAGAAGGCTACACCTTC. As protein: CASTRDAEGYTF.

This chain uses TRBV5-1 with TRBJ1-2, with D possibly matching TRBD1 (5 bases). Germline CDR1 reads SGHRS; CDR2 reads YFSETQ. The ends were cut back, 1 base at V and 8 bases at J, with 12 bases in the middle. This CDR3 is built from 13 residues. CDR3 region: CASSLLGVEGYTF. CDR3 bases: TGCGCCAGCAGCTTGTTAGGGGTGGAGGGCTACACCTTC.

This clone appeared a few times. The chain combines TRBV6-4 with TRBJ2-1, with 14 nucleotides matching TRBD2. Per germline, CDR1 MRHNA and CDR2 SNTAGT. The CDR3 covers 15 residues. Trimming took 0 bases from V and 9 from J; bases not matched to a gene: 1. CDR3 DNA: TGTGCCAGCAGTGACTCGACTAGCGGGGGGGCTGAGCAGTTCTTC. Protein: CASSDSTSGGAEQFF.

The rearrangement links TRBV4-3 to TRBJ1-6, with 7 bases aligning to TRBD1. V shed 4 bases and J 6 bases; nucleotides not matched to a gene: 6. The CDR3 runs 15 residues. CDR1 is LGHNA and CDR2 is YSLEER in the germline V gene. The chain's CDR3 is CASSRTGASNSPLHF. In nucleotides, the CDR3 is TGCGCCAGCAGCCGAACAGGGGCTAGTAATTCACCCCTCCACTTT.

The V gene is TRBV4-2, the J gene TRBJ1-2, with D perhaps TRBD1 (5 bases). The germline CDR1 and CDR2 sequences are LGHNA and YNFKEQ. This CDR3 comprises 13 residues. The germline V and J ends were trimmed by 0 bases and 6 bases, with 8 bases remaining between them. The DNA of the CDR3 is TGTGCCAGCAGCCAAGAAGTAGGGGATGGCTACACCTTC. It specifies CASSQEVGDGYTF.

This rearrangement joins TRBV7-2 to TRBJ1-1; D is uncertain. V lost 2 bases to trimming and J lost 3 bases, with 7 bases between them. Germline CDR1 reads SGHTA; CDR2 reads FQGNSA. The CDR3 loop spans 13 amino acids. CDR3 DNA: TGTGCCAGCAGCTTAATTAAAGACACTGAAGCTTTCTTT. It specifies CASSLIKDTEAFF.

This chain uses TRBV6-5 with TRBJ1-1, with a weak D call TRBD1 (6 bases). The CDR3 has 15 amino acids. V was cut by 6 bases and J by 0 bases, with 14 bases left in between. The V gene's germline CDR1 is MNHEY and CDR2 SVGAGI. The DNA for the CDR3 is TGTGCCAGCAGCCGAACAGGGTATATGAACACTGAAGCTTTCTTT. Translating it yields CASSRTGYMNTEAFF.

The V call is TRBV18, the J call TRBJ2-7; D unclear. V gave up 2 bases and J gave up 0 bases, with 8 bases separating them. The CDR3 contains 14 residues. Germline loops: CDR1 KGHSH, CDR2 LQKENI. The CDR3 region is CASSPGPFSYEQYF. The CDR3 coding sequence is TGTGCCAGCTCACCAGGGCCTTTCTCCTACGAGCAGTACTTC.

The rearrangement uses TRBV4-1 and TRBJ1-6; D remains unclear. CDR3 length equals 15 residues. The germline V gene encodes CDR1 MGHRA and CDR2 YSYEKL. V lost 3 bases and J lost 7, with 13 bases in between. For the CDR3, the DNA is TGCGCCAGCAGCCAGAACGCGGGTGGCAATTCACCCCTCCACTTT. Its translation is CASSQNAGGNSPLHF.

The CDR3 sequence: CASRATGGLLETQYF. CDR3 sequence (DNA): TGTGCCAGTAGAGCGACAGGGGGCTTGTTAGAGACCCAGTACTTC. V is TRBV19 and J is TRBJ2-5; 10 bases match TRBD1. Germline V lookup: CDR1 LNHDA, CDR2 SQIVND (reference sequence). The V segment lost 6 bases and the J segment 4 bases; nucleotides outside the gene matches: 8. There are 15 residues in the CDR3.

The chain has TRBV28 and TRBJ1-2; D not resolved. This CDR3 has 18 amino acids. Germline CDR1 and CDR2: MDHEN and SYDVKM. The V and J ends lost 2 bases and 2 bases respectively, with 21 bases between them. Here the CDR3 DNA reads TGTGCCAGCAGTTTAACGTGGGCAGGCCACCGGACCAACTATGGCTACACCTTC. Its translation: CASSLTWAGHRTNYGYTF.

CDR3 region: CASSLRSPPGPGSYNEQFF. The CDR3 coding sequence is TGTGCCAGCAGCTTAAGAAGCCCGCCAGGACCCGGATCCTACAATGAGCAGTTCTTC. The V call is TRBV7-2, the J call TRBJ2-1; D is unresolved. Germline V gene data show CDR1 as SGHTA and CDR2 as FQGNSA. V was shortened by 2 bases and J by 1 base, with 21 bases between the two germline ends. This CDR3 region has 19 residues.

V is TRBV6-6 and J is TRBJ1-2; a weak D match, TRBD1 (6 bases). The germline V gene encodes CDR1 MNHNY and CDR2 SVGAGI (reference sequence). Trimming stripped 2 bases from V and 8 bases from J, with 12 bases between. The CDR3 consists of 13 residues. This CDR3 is CASSYDAGDGYTF. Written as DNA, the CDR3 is TGTGCCAGCAGTTACGATGCAGGGGACGGCTACACCTTC.

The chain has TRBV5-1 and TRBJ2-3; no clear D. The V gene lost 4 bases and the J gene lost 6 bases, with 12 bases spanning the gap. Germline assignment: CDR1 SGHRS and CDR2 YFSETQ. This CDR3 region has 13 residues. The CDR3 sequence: CASSLRLADTQYF. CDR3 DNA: TGCGCCAGCAGCCTTAGACTGGCGGATACGCAGTATTTT.

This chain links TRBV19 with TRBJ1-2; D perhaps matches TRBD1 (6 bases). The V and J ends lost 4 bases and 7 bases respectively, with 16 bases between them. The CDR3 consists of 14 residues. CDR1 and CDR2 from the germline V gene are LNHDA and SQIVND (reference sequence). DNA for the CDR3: TGTGCCAGTAGTAGGATACAGGGTTGGGTTGGCTACACCTTC. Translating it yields CASSRIQGWVGYTF.

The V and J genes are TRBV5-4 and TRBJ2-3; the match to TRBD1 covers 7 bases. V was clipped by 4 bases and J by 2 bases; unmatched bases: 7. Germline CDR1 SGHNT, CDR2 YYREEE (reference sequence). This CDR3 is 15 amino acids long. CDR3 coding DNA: TGTGCCAGCAGCCCTCCAGGGACAGCCACAGATACGCAGTATTTT. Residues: CASSPPGTATDTQYF. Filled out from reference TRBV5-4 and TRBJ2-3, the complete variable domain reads ETGVTQSPTHLIKTRGQQVTLRCSSQSGHNTVSWYQQALGQGPQFIFQYYREEENGRGNFPPRFSGLQFPNYSSELNVNALELDDSALYLCASSPPGTATDTQYFGPGTRLTVL.

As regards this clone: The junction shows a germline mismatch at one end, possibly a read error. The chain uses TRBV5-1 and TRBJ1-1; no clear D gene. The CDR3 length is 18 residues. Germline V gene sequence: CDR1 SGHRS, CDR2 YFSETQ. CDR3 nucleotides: TGCGCCAGCAGCTTGGTTGGACGGAAGAGGAATCTGAACACTGGAGCTTTCTTT. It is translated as CASSLVGRKRNLNTGAFF.

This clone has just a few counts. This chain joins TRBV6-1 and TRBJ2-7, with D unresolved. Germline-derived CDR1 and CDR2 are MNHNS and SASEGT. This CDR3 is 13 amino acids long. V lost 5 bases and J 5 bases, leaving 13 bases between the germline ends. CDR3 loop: CASSLKEHHEQYF. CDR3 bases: TGTGCCAGCAGTTTGAAGGAGCACCACGAGCAGTACTTC.